These T cell receptor beta chains were read from a single sample in a study of shared clonotypes between healthy human individuals. Sequencing used immunoSEQ multiplex PCR; TCRdb keeps in-frame clones, though not all of them. The sample holds about 1 million clones; roughly 80% are singletons and the top ten take approximately 1.3%. Specimen: memory CD4+ T cells sorted from blood. These receptor sequences come from a man aged 18-30 years in good health. The CDR3 runs from the conserved cysteine through the conserved F or W.

CDR3aa | v_gene | len | j_gene
CASSARTGLRETQYF | TRBV9 | 15 | TRBJ2-5
CASSRTGQLNQPQHF | TRBV18 | 15 | TRBJ1-5
CASSLGAQVYEQYF | TRBV5-1 | 14 | TRBJ2-7
CASSSRDRVGNSPLHF | TRBV7-2 | 16 | TRBJ1-6
CSVGTGQSGANVLTF | TRBV29-1 | 15 | TRBJ2-6
CASAGRALTGELFF | TRBV19 | 14 | TRBJ2-2
CASLGRSSGNTIYF | TRBV28 | 14 | TRBJ1-3
CASSLANGYSGEKLFF | TRBV7-6 | 16 | TRBJ1-4
CASSLVGLNEQYF | TRBV2 | 13 | TRBJ2-7
CASSVGKLSTQYF | TRBV9 | 13 | TRBJ2-3
CASSVLGVEDTQYF | TRBV9 | 14 | TRBJ2-3
CASSLLVLGNYYGEDNEQFF | TRBV13 | 20 | TRBJ2-1
CASSRGPLADTQYF | TRBV5-6 | 14 | TRBJ2-3
CSARGERRNTEAFF | TRBV29-1 | 14 | TRBJ1-1
CASSIDGQGAYEQYF | TRBV19 | 15 | TRBJ2-7
CASSPGTSGRGNIQYF | TRBV7-2 | 16 | TRBJ2-4
CASSIGGTINQPQHF | TRBV19 | 15 | TRBJ1-5
CAWAEGTTQYF | TRBV30 | 11 | TRBJ2-5
CASSNRDRVIETQYF | TRBV11-2 | 15 | TRBJ2-5
CASSQQRGGQGTGELFF | TRBV28 | 17 | TRBJ2-2
CASSLKTGNTEAFF | TRBV5-4 | 14 | TRBJ1-1
CASSVSQDLYEQYF | TRBV2 | 14 | TRBJ2-7
CASSQGVNEKLFF | TRBV7-9 | 13 | TRBJ1-4
CSVLNPGRQETQYF | TRBV29-1 | 14 | TRBJ2-5
CASSLGTLVSTGELFF | TRBV5-1 | 16 | TRBJ2-2
CASSPTQAGWQFF | TRBV25-1 | 13 | TRBJ2-1
CASSGDRGMNSPLHF | TRBV28 | 15 | TRBJ1-6